These T cell receptor beta chains were read from a single sample in a study of radiotherapy plus CTLA-4 blockade in lung cancer. The data were produced by immunoSEQ multiplex PCR, yet TCRdb's version contains in-frame clones alone and is incomplete. The sample holds 30,000 to 50,000 clones, 60% to 80% seen once. This specimen consisted of peripheral blood, obtained from a patient treated with radiotherapy plus ipilimumab. These TCRs come from a human donor with non-small cell lung cancer that progressed on radiotherapy plus ipilimumab. CDR3s include the opening cysteine and the closing phenylalanine or tryptophan. The order of the fields is CDR3 protein, V gene, D gene, clone size. D genes are given only for firm matches. Clone size is not always given. Where it is, it says once, few, many or a class for expanded clones.

CASSSRNEKLFF,TRBV19,.,.
CASSVTSTDTQYF,TRBV19,.,.
CASSGTSGGYTQYF,TRBV10-1,TRBD2,.
CASSFFTGELFF,TRBV7-2,.,once
CASSLARAGVTDTQYF,TRBV11-2,TRBD2,.
CASSQGTSGSSYEQYF,TRBV4-3,TRBD2,.
CASSEALRGHSYGYTF,TRBV6-1,TRBD1,once
CASSPAGTGIYEQYF,TRBV7-3,TRBD1,.
CASTSQGDQPQHF,TRBV6-5,TRBD1,.
CASRGGENYGYTF,TRBV11-2,.,.
CASSPTGTTNEKLFF,TRBV6-6,TRBD1,.
CASSLALSGATGELFF,TRBV7-9,.,.
CASSLGGSAAYEQYF,TRBV27,.,.
CASKRGQGVNNSPLHF,TRBV27,TRBD1,.
CASRPPLGLNSPLHF,TRBV6-5,.,.
CATEDRGQSYGYTF,TRBV2,TRBD1,.
CASSEVRGRSSPLHF,TRBV6-1,TRBD1,.
CASRLTGERKNTGELFF,TRBV19,TRBD1,.
CASSFSPRPSTDTQYF,TRBV6-5,.,few
CASSLQQQETQYF,TRBV5-4,.,.
CASSSGGTRGNTIYF,TRBV6-5,TRBD1,.
CASSRNFPAVSGNTIYF,TRBV7-8,.,.
CASSFIAGSYSNEQFF,TRBV5-5,TRBD2,.
CASSQDWRRVEADTQYF,TRBV4-3,.,.
CASSPRGRGVYEQYF,TRBV18,.,once
CASSLASGGSTETQYF,TRBV7-2,TRBD2,.
CASTQIATDTQYF,TRBV27,.,.
CASSPGGRIPYEQYF,TRBV5-4,TRBD2,.
CASSLAGYLEQYF,TRBV11-2,.,.
CASSPKEEGALTEAFF,TRBV23-1,TRBD1,.
CASSFKQGTSGANVLTF,TRBV5-4,.,once
CSAAQGANQETQYF,TRBV29-1,TRBD1,.
CASSLGGDPYNSPLHF,TRBV5-4,.,once
CASSPGRLSNTGELFF,TRBV7-8,.,once
CASGWTGRDYGYTF,TRBV12-5,TRBD1,.
CASSHFSGQGNHEQYF,TRBV4-1,TRBD1,.
CASSPGTGFSSSEQLFF,TRBV18,.,.
CASSPHPDQETQYF,TRBV7-9,.,.
CASRSGTSLTTDTQYF,TRBV19,TRBD2,.
CAGPSGTDTDTQYF,TRBV2,TRBD2,.
CASSRVLPDRGSGNTIYF,TRBV4-3,TRBD1,.
CASSLPPLTDTEAFF,TRBV21-1,.,.
CASRDWDRGSYNEQFF,TRBV12-2,.,.
CASSLAQGAGDTQYF,TRBV7-8,TRBD1,.
CASSLSTGVSNQPQHF,TRBV11-2,TRBD1,once
CAGRDGYNEQFF,TRBV2,.,.